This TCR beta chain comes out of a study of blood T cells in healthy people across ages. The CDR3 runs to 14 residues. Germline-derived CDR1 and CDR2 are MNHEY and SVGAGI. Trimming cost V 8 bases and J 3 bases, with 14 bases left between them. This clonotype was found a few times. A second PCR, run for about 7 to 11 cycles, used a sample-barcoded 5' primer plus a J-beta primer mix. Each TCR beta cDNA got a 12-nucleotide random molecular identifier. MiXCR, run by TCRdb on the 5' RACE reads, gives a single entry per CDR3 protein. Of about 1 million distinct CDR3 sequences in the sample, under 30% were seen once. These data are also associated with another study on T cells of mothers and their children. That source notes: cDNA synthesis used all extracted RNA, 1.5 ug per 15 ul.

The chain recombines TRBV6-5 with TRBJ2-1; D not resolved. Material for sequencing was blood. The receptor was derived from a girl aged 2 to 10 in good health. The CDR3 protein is CASLDKQDYNEQFF. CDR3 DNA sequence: TGTGCCAGCCTCGACAAGCAGGACTACAATGAGCAGTTCTTC.